The 9 T cell receptor beta chains below all came from one sample that was sequenced in a study of blood T cell repertoires in COVID-19. Generated by immunoSEQ multiplex PCR, the TCRdb table keeps only in-frame clones and is missing some. This table holds roughly 88,000 clones, around 86% found once. The sample taken for sequencing was peripheral blood. These receptor sequences come from a woman of 80 years or more with active or convalescent COVID-19.

The V and J genes are TRBV30 and TRBJ2-3, with 12 bases lining up with TRBD2. This CDR3 has 15 amino acids. Germline trimming cut 4 bases from V and 3 bases from J; bases unmatched to any gene: 5. From germline, CDR1 is GTSNPN and CDR2 SVGIG (reference sequence). CDR3 in DNA: TGTGCCTGGACCCCTGGGACTAGCGGGACAGATACGCAGTATTTT. It encodes CAWTPGTSGTDTQYF.

The CDR3 spells CASSPSSGGYNEQFF. The CDR3 DNA reads TGTGCCAGCAGCCCGTCTAGCGGGGGATACAATGAGCAGTTCTTC. This chain links TRBV11-2 with TRBJ2-1, with TRBD2 matching 10 bases. J lost 4 bases, V lost 5 bases, and 5 bases had no gene match. This CDR3 comprises 15 residues. Germline loops: CDR1 SGHAT, CDR2 FQNNGV.

This CDR3 reads CASSQDQGRTEAFF. CDR3 DNA: TGTGCCAGCAGCCAAGATCAGGGGCGCACTGAAGCTTTCTTT. This chain connects TRBV4-2 to TRBJ1-1, with a possible D match to TRBD1 (6 bases). Trimming cost V 0 bases and J 4 bases, with 9 bases left between them. The length of the CDR3 is 14 residues. The germline gives CDR1 LGHNA, CDR2 YNFKEQ.

The CDR3 sequence: CASSPRSTGDSGTEAFF. CDR3 nucleotide sequence: TGTGCCAGCTCACCAAGGAGTACAGGGGATTCGGGGACTGAAGCTTTCTTT. J is TRBJ1-1 and V is TRBV18, with 7 bases matching TRBD1. Germline V gene lookup returns CDR1 KGHSH and CDR2 LQKENI. The CDR3 loop spans 17 amino acids. V lost 2 bases, J lost 5 bases, and 14 bases stayed unmatched.

This clone has more than one count but fewer than ten. The V gene is TRBV7-8, the J gene TRBJ2-7; 9 positions agree with TRBD1. CDR3 length: 15 amino acids. Germline V gives CDR1 SGHVS, CDR2 FQNEAQ. With 3 bases clipped from V and 4 bases from J, the junction kept 7 bases outside the gene matches. For the CDR3, the DNA is TGTGCCAGCAGCTTGGCCGGGACAGGGTGGTACGAGCAGTACTTC. Its protein product is CASSLAGTGWYEQYF.

A few counts support this clone. The chain employs TRBV6-2 or TRBV6-3 and TRBJ1-1; perhaps TRBD1 as D (5 bases). This CDR3 has 18 amino acids. V gave up 4 bases and J gave up 2 bases, with 23 bases separating them. Looked up from germline, CDR1 is MNHEY and CDR2 is SVGEGT. The CDR3 region is CASSSDGQAARFNTEAFF. The DNA of the CDR3 is TGTGCCAGCAGTTCTGACGGACAAGCCGCCCGTTTTAACACTGAAGCTTTCTTT.

The chain joins TRBV6-2 or TRBV6-3 to TRBJ2-7; D remains ambiguous. CDR1 MNHEY and CDR2 SVGEGT come from the germline V gene. This CDR3 is 11 amino acids long. V lost 6 bases, J lost 9 bases, and 12 bases lay in between. This CDR3 is CASSSSSRQYF. DNA for the CDR3: TGTGCCAGCAGCTCCAGTTCTAGGCAGTACTTC.

J is TRBJ2-5 and V is TRBV27; 7 bases align to TRBD2. Germline CDR1 and CDR2: MNHEY and SMNVEV (reference sequence). V trimming: 6 bases; J trimming: 1 base; junction bases outside the gene matches: 2. This CDR3 comprises 13 residues. The CDR3 reads CASRASGQETQYF. The CDR3 DNA reads TGTGCCAGCAGGGCTAGCGGCCAAGAGACCCAGTACTTC.

The genes are TRBV19 and TRBJ2-3, with 14 positions matching TRBD2. V shed 6 bases, J shed 4 bases, and the junction held 3 bases outside the gene matches. The CDR3 is 15 amino acids. Per the germline V gene, CDR1 is LNHDA and CDR2 is SQIVND (reference sequence). As DNA, the CDR3 is TGTGCCAGTAGCCAGGGACTAGCGGGGGCAGATACGCAGTATTTT. The encoded protein is CASSQGLAGADTQYF.